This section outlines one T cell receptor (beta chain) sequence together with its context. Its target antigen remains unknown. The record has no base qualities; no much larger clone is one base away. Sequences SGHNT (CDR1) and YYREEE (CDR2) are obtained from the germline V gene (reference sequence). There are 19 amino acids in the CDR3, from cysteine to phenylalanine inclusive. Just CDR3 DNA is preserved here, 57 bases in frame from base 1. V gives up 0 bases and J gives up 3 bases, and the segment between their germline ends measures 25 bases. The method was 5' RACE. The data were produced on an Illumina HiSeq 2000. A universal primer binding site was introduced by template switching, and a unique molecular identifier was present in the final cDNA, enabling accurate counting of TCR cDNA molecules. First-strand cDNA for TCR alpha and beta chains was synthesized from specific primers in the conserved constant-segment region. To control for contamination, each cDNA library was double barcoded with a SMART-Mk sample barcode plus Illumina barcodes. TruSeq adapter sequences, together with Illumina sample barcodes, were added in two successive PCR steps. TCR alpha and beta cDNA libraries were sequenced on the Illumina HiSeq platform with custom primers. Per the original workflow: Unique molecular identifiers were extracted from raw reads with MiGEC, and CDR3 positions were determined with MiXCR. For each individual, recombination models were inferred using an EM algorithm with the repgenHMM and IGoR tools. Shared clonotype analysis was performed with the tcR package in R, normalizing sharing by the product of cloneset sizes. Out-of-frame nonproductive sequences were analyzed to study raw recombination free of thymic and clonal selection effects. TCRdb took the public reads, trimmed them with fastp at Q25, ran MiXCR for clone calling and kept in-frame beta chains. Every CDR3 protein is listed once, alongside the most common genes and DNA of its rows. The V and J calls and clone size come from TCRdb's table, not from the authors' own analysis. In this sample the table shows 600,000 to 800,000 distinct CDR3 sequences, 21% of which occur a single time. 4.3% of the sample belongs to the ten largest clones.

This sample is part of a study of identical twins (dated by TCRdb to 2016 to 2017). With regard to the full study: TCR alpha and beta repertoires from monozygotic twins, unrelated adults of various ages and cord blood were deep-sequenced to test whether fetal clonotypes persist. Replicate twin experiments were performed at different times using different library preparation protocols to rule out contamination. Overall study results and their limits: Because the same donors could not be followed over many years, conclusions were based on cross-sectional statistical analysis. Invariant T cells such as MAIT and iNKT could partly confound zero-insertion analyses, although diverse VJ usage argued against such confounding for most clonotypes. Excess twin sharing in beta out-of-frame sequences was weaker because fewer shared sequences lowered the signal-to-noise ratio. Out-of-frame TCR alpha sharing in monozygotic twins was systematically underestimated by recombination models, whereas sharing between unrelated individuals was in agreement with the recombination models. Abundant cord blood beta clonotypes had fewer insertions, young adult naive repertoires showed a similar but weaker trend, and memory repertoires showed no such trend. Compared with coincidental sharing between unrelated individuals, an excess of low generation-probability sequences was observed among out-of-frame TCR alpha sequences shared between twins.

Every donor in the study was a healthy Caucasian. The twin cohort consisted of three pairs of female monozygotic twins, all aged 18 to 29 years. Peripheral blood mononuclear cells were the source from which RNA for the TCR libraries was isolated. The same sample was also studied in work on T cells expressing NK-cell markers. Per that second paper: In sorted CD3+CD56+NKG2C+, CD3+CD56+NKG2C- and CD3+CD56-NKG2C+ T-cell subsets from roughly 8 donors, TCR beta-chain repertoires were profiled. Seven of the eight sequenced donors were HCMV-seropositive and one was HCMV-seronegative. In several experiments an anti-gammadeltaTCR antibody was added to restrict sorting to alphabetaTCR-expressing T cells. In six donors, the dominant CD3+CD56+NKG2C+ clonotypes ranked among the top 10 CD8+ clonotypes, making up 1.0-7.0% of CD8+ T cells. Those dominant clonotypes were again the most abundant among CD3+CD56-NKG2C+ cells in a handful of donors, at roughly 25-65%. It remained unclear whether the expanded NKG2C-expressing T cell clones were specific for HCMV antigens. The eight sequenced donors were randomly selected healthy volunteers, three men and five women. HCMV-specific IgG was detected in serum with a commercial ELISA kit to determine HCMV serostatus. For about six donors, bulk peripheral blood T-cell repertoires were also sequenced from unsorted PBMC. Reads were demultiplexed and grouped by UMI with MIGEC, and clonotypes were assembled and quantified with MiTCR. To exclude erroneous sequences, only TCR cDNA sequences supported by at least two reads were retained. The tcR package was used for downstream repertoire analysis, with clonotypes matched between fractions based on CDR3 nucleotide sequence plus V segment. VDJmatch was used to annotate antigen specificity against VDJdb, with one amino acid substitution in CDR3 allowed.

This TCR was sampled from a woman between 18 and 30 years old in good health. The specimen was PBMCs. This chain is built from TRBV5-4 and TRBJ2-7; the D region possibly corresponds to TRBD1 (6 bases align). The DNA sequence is TGTGCCAGCAGCTTGGAATTCACAGGGCCTCTACCCAGTCGCTACGAGCAGTACTTC. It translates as CASSLEFTGPLPSRYEQYF.